This paragraph covers one TCR beta chain sequence. Repertoires were generated with immunoSEQ multiplex PCR, while TCRdb's copy carries only in-frame clones and drops some. The sample yields 15,000 or so clones, 55% to 75% seen once. This CDR3 region has 14 residues. Germline CDR1 and CDR2: SGHRS and YFSETQ. Between the trimmed V and J ends, which lost 2 bases and 3 bases, there was a span of 11 bases. This entry belongs to a study of T cells after somatic rescue of genetic block. The chain uses TRBV5-1 and TRBJ1-1, with D maybe TRBD1 (5 bases). The material sequenced was peripheral blood mononuclear cells (PBMCs). This receptor was obtained from a man between 18 and 29 years old. CDR3: CASSFTGWDTEAFF. CDR3 DNA: TGCGCCAGCAGCTTTACAGGATGGGACACTGAAGCTTTCTTT. Based on the CDR3 plus reference TRBV5-1 and TRBJ1-1, the full variable domain is KAGVTQTPRYLIKTRGQQVTLSCSPISGHRSVSWYQQTPGQGLQFLFEYFSETQRNKGNFPGRFSGRQFSNSRSEMNVSTLELGDSALYLCASSFTGWDTEAFFGQGTRLTVV.